These 11 T cell receptor beta chains came from one sample sequenced in a study of blood T cells in healthy people across ages. Primed by a sample-barcoded 5' primer and a J-beta primer mix, a second PCR proceeded for about 6 to 12 cycles. TCRdb processed the 5' RACE reads anew with MiXCR; each CDR3 protein has one entry. The table includes fewer than 800,000 distinct CDR3 sequences, approximately 30% detected once. Sequencing used blood. The receptors were sampled from a woman over 75 in good health.

This clonotype has at least ten counts. This sequence joins TRBV9 and TRBJ2-3; the D is unclear. Germline CDR1 is SGDLS and CDR2 is YYNGEE. There are 15 residues in the CDR3. The V and J ends lost 0 bases and 5 bases respectively, with 13 bases between them. This CDR3 reads CASSVGASSGDTQYF. Written as DNA, the CDR3 is TGTGCCAGCAGCGTAGGGGCAAGTTCAGGAGATACGCAGTATTTT.

This clonotype occurred a few times. Possible read error: a much larger clone is one base away. V usage is TRBV5-6 and J usage is TRBJ2-7; 9 bases match TRBD1. The V gene end was trimmed by 6 bases and the J gene end by 7 bases; junction bases not matched to a gene: 11. The CDR3 length is 14 residues. CDR1 SGHDT and CDR2 YYEEEE come from the germline V gene. CDR3 region: CASTWGDRVNEQYF. The CDR3 DNA sequence: TGTGCCAGCACCTGGGGGGACAGGGTCAATGAGCAGTACTTC. The whole variable domain, remainder taken from reference TRBV5-6 and TRBJ2-7, is DAGVTQSPTHLIKTRGQQVTLRCSPKSGHDTVSWYQQALGQGPQFIFQYYEEEERQRGNFPDRFSGHQFPNYSSELNVNALLLGDSALYLCASTWGDRVNEQYFGPGTRLTVT.

This clonotype was detected many times. The chain combines TRBV7-3 with TRBJ2-1, with TRBD1 as a possible D gene (5 bases). CDR1 SGHTA and CDR2 FQGTGA come from the germline V gene. The length of the CDR3 is 14 residues. Trimming left V 6 bases short and J 0 bases short, with 9 bases between. The CDR3 reads CASSSGYSYNEQFF. In nucleotides, the CDR3 is TGTGCCAGCAGTTCAGGGTACTCCTACAATGAGCAGTTCTTC.

In the case of this clonotype: A read error is possible here, since a much larger clone lies one base away. The chain carries TRBV28 and TRBJ2-5; D is possibly TRBD2 (6 bases). This CDR3 contains 14 residues. Germline V gene sequence: CDR1 MDHEN, CDR2 SYDVKM. CDR3 in DNA: TGTGTCAGCGGAGAGTTGGGACTCCAAGAGACCCAGTACTTC. Its translation: CVSGELGLQETQYF.

This clonotype came up a few times. The chain couples TRBV27 to TRBJ1-1, with 8 bases that match TRBD1. Unmatched junction bases numbered 5, after V lost 4 bases and J lost 1 base. The V gene's germline CDR1 is MNHEY and CDR2 SMNVEV (reference sequence). This CDR3 is 15 amino acids long. The CDR3 region has the DNA TGTGCCAGCAGTTCTTGGGGGACAGGGAACACTGAAGCTTTCTTT. This gives the protein CASSSWGTGNTEAFF.

The rearrangement links TRBV20-1 to TRBJ2-7, with no clear D. The CDR3 loop spans 14 amino acids. The V gene's germline CDR1 is DFQATT and CDR2 SNEGSKA (reference sequence). Trimming stripped 3 bases from V and 3 bases from J, with 15 bases between. CDR3 in amino acids: CSASGLDRVYEQYF. In DNA, the CDR3 is TGCAGTGCTAGCGGCCTGGATAGGGTCTACGAGCAGTACTTC.

This clonotype was counted ten times or more. The chain is built from TRBV12-5 and TRBJ2-1, with D uncertain. This CDR3 spans 17 amino acids. Trimming left V 5 bases short and J 2 bases short, with 19 bases between. Per germline, CDR1 LGHNT and CDR2 FRNRAP. CDR3 sequence (DNA): TGTGCTAGTGGTGGATACGACCCCGAAGGTACCTACAATGAGCAGTTCTTC. This codes for CASGGYDPEGTYNEQFF.

The table lists this clonotype with many counts. The rearrangement links TRBV29-1 to TRBJ1-2, with no clear D. Trimming took 6 bases from V and 2 from J, leaving 7 bases between them. From germline, CDR1 is SQVTM and CDR2 ANQGSEA. This CDR3 has 11 residues. CDR3 region: CSVELNYGYTF. DNA of the CDR3: TGCAGCGTAGAACTAAACTATGGCTACACCTTC.

This clonotype was seen at least ten times. The chain recombines TRBV20-1 with TRBJ2-1; 8 bases are a match to TRBD2. CDR1 DFQATT and CDR2 SNEGSKA come from the germline V gene (reference sequence). V was clipped by 3 bases and J by 1 base; unmatched bases: 8. The CDR3 length is 16 residues. The CDR3 region is CSASDGGGTSYNEQFF. The CDR3 DNA sequence: TGCAGTGCTAGTGATGGCGGGGGGACATCCTACAATGAGCAGTTCTTC.

This clonotype was recorded many times. The chain has TRBV9 and TRBJ2-7; D unresolved. The germline gives CDR1 SGDLS, CDR2 YYNGEE. V shed 2 bases and J shed 3 bases, with 18 bases lying between them. The CDR3 extends over 16 amino acids. The CDR3 bases are TGTGCCAGCAGCGTCCTTCCAACACAAGATTACTACGAGCAGTACTTC. This encodes CASSVLPTQDYYEQYF.

Comments on this clonotype: A much larger clone sits a single nucleotide away, making a read error possible. The V and J genes are TRBV24-1 and TRBJ1-2; D perhaps matches TRBD1 (6 bases). Germline-derived CDR1 and CDR2 are KGHDR and SFDVKD. Trimming removed 3 bases from V and 4 bases from J, with 11 bases in between. The CDR3 length is 14 residues. CDR3 nucleotides: TGTGCCACCAGTGATGGTACAGGGTGCTATGGCTACACCTTC. Translation gives CATSDGTGCYGYTF.